The source of this T cell receptor beta chain is a study of radiotherapy plus CTLA-4 blockade in lung cancer. Study-wide context: Objective responses were documented in under 20% of patients, with disease control in around 30%.

Those patients who had chemo-refractory metastatic non-small-cell lung cancer were given focal radiation along with CTLA-4 blockade through ipilimumab. Looked up from germline, CDR1 is SGHNT and CDR2 is YYREEE (reference sequence). V gave up 4 bases and J gave up 1 base, with 11 bases separating them. This CDR3 is 14 amino acids long. General study findings and limits: Increased serum interferon-beta after radiation also reportedly predicted response strongly. TCR clones originating in tumors grew in number in blood after radiotherapy plus ipilimumab.

Some clones are missing from TCRdb's copy, which holds only in-frame ones; the method was immunoSEQ multiplex PCR. Here the sample spans some 77,000 clones, approximately 86% being singletons. Note on this clone: Its target is not known.

The receptor was isolated from a human donor with non-small cell lung cancer who had a partial response to radiotherapy plus ipilimumab. Material: peripheral blood, obtained from a patient treated with radiotherapy plus ipilimumab. V usage is TRBV5-4 and J usage is TRBJ2-5; D ambiguous. CDR3 protein: CASSPADSQETQYF. The CDR3 DNA is TGTGCCAGCAGCCCAGCTGACTCCCAAGAGACCCAGTACTTC.